Below, 30 T cell receptor beta chains from the same sample are listed, as sequenced in a study of blood T cell repertoires in COVID-19. Using immunoSEQ multiplex PCR, the repertoire was profiled, and TCRdb retains in-frame clones only, with some absent. The sample has some 65,000 clones; about 90% are singletons. Input material: peripheral blood. These receptors all stem from a man between 45 and 60 years old with COVID-19, enrolled during active disease.

This chain connects TRBV4-3 to TRBJ2-1; D gene unclear. There are 13 residues in the CDR3. V dropped 1 base and J dropped 9 bases, with 10 bases sitting between them. Per the germline V gene, CDR1 is LGHNA and CDR2 is YSLEER. For the CDR3, the DNA is TGCGCCAGCAGCCAAGTCCCTACAGCTGAGCAGTTCTTC. Translated: CASSQVPTAEQFF.

J is TRBJ2-2 and V is TRBV6-2 or TRBV6-3; TRBD1 might be the D (6 bases). Trimming pared 2 bases from V and 6 bases from J, leaving 13 bases between. The CDR3 consists of 15 residues. CDR1 is MNHEY, CDR2 SVGEGT, per germline. The CDR3 DNA reads TGTGCCAGCAGTTACAAGGGGAAGGGGGCCGGGGAGCTGTTTTTT. This encodes CASSYKGKGAGELFF.

CDR3 loop: CASKGGRDRGLGQYF. In DNA form, the CDR3 reads TGTGCCAGCAAGGGGGGCCGTGACAGGGGTCTCGGGCAGTACTTC. The V call is TRBV27, the J call TRBJ2-7; 8 bases are a match to TRBD1. V was pared by 7 bases and J by 9 bases, with 17 bases of the junction left unmatched. This CDR3 is built from 15 residues. In germline, CDR1 is MNHEY, CDR2 SMNVEV (reference sequence).

The chain combines TRBV29-1 with TRBJ1-6; possibly TRBD1 for D (6 bases). The germline gives CDR1 SQVTM, CDR2 ANQGSEA. CDR3 length: 13 residues. V was shortened by 6 bases and J by 5 bases, with 11 bases between the two germline ends. CDR3 amino acids: CSVGDNDNSPLHF. CDR3 in DNA: TGCAGCGTCGGGGACAACGATAATTCACCCCTCCACTTT. Complete variable domain (other parts from reference TRBV29-1 and TRBJ1-6): SAVISQKPSRDICQRGTSLTIQCQVDSQVTMMFWYRQQPGQSLTLIATANQGSEATYESGFVIDKFPISRPNLTFSTLTVSNMSPEDSSIYLCSVGDNDNSPLHFGNGTRLTVT.

The gene calls are TRBV27 and TRBJ2-2; TRBD2 might be the D (6 bases). Germline CDR1 MNHEY, CDR2 SMNVEV (reference sequence). This CDR3 contains 14 residues. Trimming stripped 0 bases from V and 6 bases from J, with 8 bases between. CDR3 nucleotides: TGTGCCAGCAGTTTATCTTCGGGAGCCGGGGAGCTGTTTTTT. Translation: CASSLSSGAGELFF.

The chain recombines TRBV29-1 with TRBJ1-1; TRBD1 agrees at 9 bases. The CDR3 is 14 amino acids. J gave up 5 bases and V 7 bases, and 11 bases lay outside the gene matches. Per germline, CDR1 SQVTM and CDR2 ANQGSEA. CDR3 loop: CSGGSGTGRTEAFF. The CDR3 DNA sequence: TGCAGCGGAGGGAGCGGGACAGGGAGAACTGAAGCTTTCTTT. Based on the CDR3 plus reference TRBV29-1 and TRBJ1-1, the full variable domain is SAVISQKPSRDICQRGTSLTIQCQVDSQVTMMFWYRQQPGQSLTLIATANQGSEATYESGFVIDKFPISRPNLTFSTLTVSNMSPEDSSIYLCSGGSGTGRTEAFFGQGTRLTVV.

In nucleotides, the CDR3 is TGTGCCTGGGGCGGGCGGGAGTTCTACGAGCAGTACTTC. Its protein is CAWGGREFYEQYF. This chain joins TRBV30 and TRBJ2-7; 7 nucleotides agree with TRBD2. The J segment lost 3 bases and the V segment lost 5 bases, leaving 7 bases of the junction unmatched. Per germline, CDR1 GTSNPN and CDR2 SVGIG (reference sequence). The CDR3 loop spans 13 amino acids.

This chain uses TRBV18 with TRBJ2-2, with TRBD1 matching over 8 bases. CDR3 length: 17 residues. Germline V gives CDR1 KGHSH, CDR2 LQKENI. V dropped 3 bases and J dropped 0; count of bases not matched to a gene: 6. The CDR3 DNA is TGTGCCAGCTCACCCGACAGGGGCCCTTCGAACACCGGGGAGCTGTTTTTT. Translated: CASSPDRGPSNTGELFF.

This clone was recorded once. The J gene is TRBJ2-5, the V gene TRBV5-5, with unresolved D. The V and J ends lost 0 bases and 0 bases respectively, with 6 bases between them. The CDR3 is 14 residues long. CDR1 SGHKS and CDR2 YYEKEE come from the germline V gene (reference sequence). The CDR3 protein is CASSLVHNQETQYF. The CDR3 DNA reads as TGTGCCAGCAGCTTGGTTCACAACCAAGAGACCCAGTACTTC.

The V and J genes are TRBV25-1 and TRBJ1-1; 10 bases match TRBD1. The V gene end was trimmed by 8 bases and the J gene end by 3 bases; junction bases not matched to a gene: 12. The CDR3 runs 16 residues. In germline, CDR1 is MGHDK, CDR2 SYGVNS. In DNA form, the CDR3 reads TGTGCCAGCCACCGCGAGACAGGGGGCGCGTACACTGAAGCTTTCTTT. Protein sequence: CASHRETGGAYTEAFF.

This sequence joins TRBV5-1 and TRBJ1-2, with 12 bases matching TRBD1. CDR1 and CDR2 (germline): SGHRS, YFSETQ. V lost 0 bases, J lost 7 bases, and 4 bases stayed unmatched. The CDR3 sequence is 15 residues long. DNA of the CDR3: TGCGCCAGCAGCTTGGAGGGACAGGGGGCGCGTGGCTACACCTTC. This translates into CASSLEGQGARGYTF.

This rearrangement joins TRBV5-1 to TRBJ2-3; TRBD2 aligns across 7 bases. V was pared by 3 bases and J by 2 bases, with 9 bases of the junction left unmatched. Germline CDR1 SGHRS, CDR2 YFSETQ. The CDR3 runs 16 residues. CDR3 bases: TGCGCCAGCAGCTATACTAGCGACCTAGACACAGATACGCAGTATTTT. Protein product: CASSYTSDLDTDTQYF.

This clone was seen once. V usage is TRBV4-1 and J usage is TRBJ2-7; 11 nucleotides agree with TRBD1. V was clipped by 1 base and J by 7 bases; unmatched bases: 3. CDR1 MGHRA and CDR2 YSYEKL come from the germline V gene. The CDR3 runs 14 residues. The CDR3, as DNA: TGCGCCAGCAGCCAAGTGGACAGGGGGCGAGAGCAGTACTTC. Its protein is CASSQVDRGREQYF.

The rearrangement uses TRBV5-1 and TRBJ1-4; 11 bases match TRBD1. The germline V gene has CDR1 SGHRS and CDR2 YFSETQ. The CDR3 covers 16 residues. V shed 3 bases and J 8 bases; nucleotides not matched to a gene: 9. The CDR3 DNA is TGCGCCAGCAGCTACCGCCCCGGGACAGGGGGGGAAAAACTGTTTTTT. As protein: CASSYRPGTGGEKLFF.

This clone was seen only once. The chain joins TRBV28 to TRBJ2-1, with D unresolved. Trimming removed 6 bases from V and 2 bases from J, with 11 bases in between. The V gene's germline CDR1 is MDHEN and CDR2 SYDVKM. The CDR3 totals 14 residues. CDR3: CASRARPPYNEQFF. CDR3 coding DNA: TGTGCCAGCAGAGCTAGGCCTCCCTACAATGAGCAGTTCTTC. The full variable domain, with the rest looked up from reference TRBV28 and TRBJ2-1, is DVKVTQSSRYLVKRTGEKVFLECVQDMDHENMFWYRQDPGLGLRLIYFSYDVKMKEKGDIPEGYSVSREKKERFSLILESASTNQTSMYLCASRARPPYNEQFFGPGTRLTVL.

This clone was recorded only once. This sequence joins TRBV5-1 and TRBJ1-4; 9 bases fit TRBD1. In germline, CDR1 is SGHRS, CDR2 YFSETQ. V lost 4 bases and J lost 7; bases outside the gene matches: 8. CDR3 length equals 15 residues. The CDR3 DNA reads as TGCGCCAGCAGCGACCCACAGGGGGCGGTTGAAAAACTGTTTTTT. Translated: CASSDPQGAVEKLFF.

The gene calls are TRBV27 and TRBJ2-2; no definite D call. From germline, CDR1 is MNHEY and CDR2 SMNVEV (reference sequence). V lost 6 bases, J lost 0 bases, and 5 bases lay in between. The CDR3 spans 13 residues. The CDR3 region has the DNA TGTGCCAGCAGCCTAACGAACACCGGGGAGCTGTTTTTT. This encodes CASSLTNTGELFF.

The rearrangement links TRBV2 to TRBJ2-2; D remains ambiguous. CDR3 length equals 15 residues. V gave up 2 bases and J gave up 1 base, with 8 bases separating them. The germline V gene encodes CDR1 SNHLY and CDR2 FYNNEI. The CDR3 sequence is CASSESGRNTGELFF. As DNA, the CDR3 is TGTGCCAGCAGTGAATCGGGTAGGAACACCGGGGAGCTGTTTTTT.

The rearrangement links TRBV28 to TRBJ2-7, with TRBD1 as a possible D gene (5 bases). The CDR3 has 14 residues. Germline V gives CDR1 MDHEN, CDR2 SYDVKM. Trimming cost V 1 base and J 3 bases, with 10 bases left between them. The CDR3 region is CASSLYTGRYEQYF. The CDR3 nucleotides read TGTGCCAGCAGTTTATACACAGGTCGCTACGAGCAGTACTTC.

V usage is TRBV19 and J usage is TRBJ2-3, with 10 bases fitting TRBD1. V lost 9 bases, J lost 3 bases, and 15 bases stayed unmatched. CDR3 length equals 17 residues. In germline, CDR1 is LNHDA, CDR2 SQIVND (reference sequence). The CDR3 DNA is TGTGCCAGCAAACCGGGACAGGGGCGGGAGGTTACAGATACGCAGTATTTT. Residues: CASKPGQGREVTDTQYF.

V usage is TRBV7-8 and J usage is TRBJ2-7, with 8 bases aligning to TRBD2. The germline V gene encodes CDR1 SGHVS and CDR2 FQNEAQ. V was clipped by 4 bases and J by 0 bases; unmatched bases: 8. The CDR3 is 16 residues long. For the CDR3, the DNA is TGTGCCAGCAGCTGGCCCGCCAGCGGGAGCTCCTACGAGCAGTACTTC. This translates into CASSWPASGSSYEQYF. Together with reference TRBV7-8 and TRBJ2-7, the CDR3 gives the full variable domain: GAGVSQSPRYKVAKRGQDVALRCDPISGHVSLFWYQQALGQGPEFLTYFQNEAQLDKSGLPSDRFFAERPEGSVSTLKIQRTQQEDSAVYLCASSWPASGSSYEQYFGPGTRLTVT.

V and J are TRBV27 and TRBJ1-1, with 8 bases fitting TRBD1. The CDR3 runs to 15 residues. From germline, CDR1 is MNHEY and CDR2 SMNVEV (reference sequence). Losses at the gene ends were 6 bases for V and 0 bases for J; bases not matched to a gene: 6. CDR3 loop: CASSGQGIMNTEAFF. The CDR3 DNA reads TGTGCCAGCAGCGGACAGGGCATAATGAACACTGAAGCTTTCTTT.

V and J are TRBV11-2 and TRBJ2-7, with a possible D match to TRBD2 (6 bases). V lost 4 bases to trimming and J lost 8 bases, with 18 bases between them. The length of the CDR3 is 14 residues. CDR1 SGHAT and CDR2 FQNNGV come from the germline V gene. CDR3 amino acids: CASSSIGGRGKQYF. CDR3 in DNA: TGTGCCAGCAGCTCCATAGGAGGCCGCGGGAAGCAGTACTTC.

This clone was counted a few times. The chain carries TRBV7-2 and TRBJ1-4; TRBD1 matches at 8 bases. The V gene's germline CDR1 is SGHTA and CDR2 FQGNSA. V lost 3 bases and J lost 4; bases outside the gene matches: 4. CDR3 length: 15 residues. The CDR3 spells CASSFDRGFNEKLFF. The CDR3, as DNA: TGTGCCAGCAGCTTCGACAGGGGCTTTAATGAAAAACTGTTTTTT.

Written as DNA, the CDR3 is TGTGCCAGCTCACCTTTCCAGGGACTTACTGAAGCTTTCTTT. This translates into CASSPFQGLTEAFF. The rearrangement uses TRBV18 and TRBJ1-1, with D perhaps matching TRBD1 (5 bases). The CDR3 extends over 14 amino acids. Germline CDR1 and CDR2: KGHSH and LQKENI. The germline V and J ends were trimmed by 3 bases and 5 bases, with 13 bases remaining between them.

This sequence joins TRBV14 and TRBJ2-6; 7 nucleotides align to TRBD1. The junction had 17 bases not matched to a gene; V was cut back by 3 bases and J by 0 bases. This CDR3 has 21 amino acids. The germline CDR1 and CDR2 sequences are SGHDN and FVKESK. The CDR3 loop is CASSHVTGSFRGGSGANVLTF. DNA for the CDR3: TGTGCCAGCAGCCATGTGACAGGGTCCTTTCGGGGCGGCTCTGGGGCCAACGTCCTGACTTTC.

This clone came up a few times. The CDR3 bases are TGCGCCAGCAGCCAAGCGCAAGCGGGAGCCTACGAGCAGTACTTC. Protein sequence: CASSQAQAGAYEQYF. The rearrangement joins TRBV4-1 to TRBJ2-7, with 8 nucleotides matching TRBD2. Germline-derived CDR1 and CDR2 are MGHRA and YSYEKL. The CDR3 contains 15 residues. J was trimmed by 2 bases and V by 1 base; bases with no gene match: 4.

The chain is built from TRBV2 and TRBJ2-7; 9 bases agree with TRBD2. The V gene's germline CDR1 is SNHLY and CDR2 FYNNEI. CDR3 length equals 14 residues. With V trimmed by 3 bases and J by 4 bases, 4 bases remained unmatched. Written as DNA, the CDR3 is TGTGCCAGCAGTGACCCGACTAGCGGATACGAGCAGTACTTC. Protein: CASSDPTSGYEQYF.

J is TRBJ2-3 and V is TRBV6-5; no clear D gene. Trimming left V 6 bases short and J 2 bases short, with 12 bases between. CDR1 is MNHEY and CDR2 is SVGAGI in the germline V gene. The CDR3 sequence is 14 residues long. The CDR3 loop reads CASRAMIDTDTQYF. As DNA, the CDR3 is TGTGCCAGCAGAGCGATGATTGACACAGATACGCAGTATTTT.

On this clone: A read error may produce the germline difference seen at one junction end. CDR3 DNA sequence: TGTGCTAGCAGCGCACCCTCCGGGACAGGGCAACAAGAGACCCAGTACTTC. Translated: CASSAPSGTGQQETQYF. V is TRBV7-7 and J is TRBJ2-5; 9 bases are a match to TRBD1. The CDR3 consists of 17 residues. The germline gives CDR1 SSHAT, CDR2 FNYEAQ (reference sequence).